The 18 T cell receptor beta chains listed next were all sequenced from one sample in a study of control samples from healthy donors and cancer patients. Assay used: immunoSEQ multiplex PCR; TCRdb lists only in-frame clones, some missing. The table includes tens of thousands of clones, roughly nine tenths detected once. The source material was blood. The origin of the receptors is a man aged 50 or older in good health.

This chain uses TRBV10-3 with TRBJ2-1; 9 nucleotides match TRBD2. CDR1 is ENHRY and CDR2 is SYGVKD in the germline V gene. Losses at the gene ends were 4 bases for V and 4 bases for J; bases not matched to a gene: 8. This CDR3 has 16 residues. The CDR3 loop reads CAISAPIAGVYNEQFF. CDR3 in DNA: TGTGCCATCAGTGCCCCAATAGCGGGGGTGTACAATGAGCAGTTCTTC.

The DNA of the CDR3 is TGTGCCAGCAGCCAAGATCCTCTATTATTCAGGGGGAATTCACCCCTCCACTTT. This codes for CASSQDPLLFRGNSPLHF. V is TRBV14 and J is TRBJ1-6, with TRBD1 identical over 7 bases. This CDR3 is 18 amino acids long. The V gene end was trimmed by 0 bases and the J gene end by 7 bases; junction bases not matched to a gene: 12. Germline V gives CDR1 SGHDN, CDR2 FVKESK.

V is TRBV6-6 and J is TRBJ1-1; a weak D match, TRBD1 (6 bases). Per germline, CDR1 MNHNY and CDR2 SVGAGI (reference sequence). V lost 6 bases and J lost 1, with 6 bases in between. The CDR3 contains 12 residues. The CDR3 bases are TGTGCCAGCAGGACAGGGAACACTGAAGCTTTCTTT. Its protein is CASRTGNTEAFF.

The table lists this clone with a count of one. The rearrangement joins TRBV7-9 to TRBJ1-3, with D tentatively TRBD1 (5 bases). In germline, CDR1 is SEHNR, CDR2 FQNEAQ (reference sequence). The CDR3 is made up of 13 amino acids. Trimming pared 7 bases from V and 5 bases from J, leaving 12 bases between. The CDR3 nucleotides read TGTGCCAGCAACCCGGGGCTAAGAAACACCATATATTTT. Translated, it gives CASNPGLRNTIYF.

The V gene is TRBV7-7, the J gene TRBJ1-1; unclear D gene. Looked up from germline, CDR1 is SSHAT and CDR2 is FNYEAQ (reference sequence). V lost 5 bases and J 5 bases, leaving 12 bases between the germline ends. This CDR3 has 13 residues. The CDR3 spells CASSVRPGTEAFF. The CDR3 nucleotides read TGTGCCAGCAGCGTTCGACCTGGGACTGAAGCTTTCTTT.

CDR3 residues: CASSQFQAGQPQHF. The CDR3 DNA sequence: TGTGCCAGCAGCCAATTCCAGGCAGGTCAGCCCCAGCATTTT. This chain joins TRBV3-1 (or the pseudogene TRBV3-2) and TRBJ1-5; no clear D. The CDR3 runs 14 residues. V lost 2 bases, J lost 6 bases, and 11 bases lay in between. Per germline, CDR1 LGHDT and CDR2 YNNKEL (reference sequence).

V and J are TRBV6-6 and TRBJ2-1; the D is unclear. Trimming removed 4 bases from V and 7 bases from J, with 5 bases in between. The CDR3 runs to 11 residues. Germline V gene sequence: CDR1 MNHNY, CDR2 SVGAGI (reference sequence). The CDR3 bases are TGTGCCAGCAGTTCAAGGAATGAGCAGTTCTTC. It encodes CASSSRNEQFF.

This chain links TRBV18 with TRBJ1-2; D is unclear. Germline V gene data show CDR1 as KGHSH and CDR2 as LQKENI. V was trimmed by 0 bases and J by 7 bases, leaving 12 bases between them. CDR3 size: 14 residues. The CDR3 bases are TGTGCCAGCTCACCACCCGGGCAGCGACTTGGCTACACCTTC. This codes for CASSPPGQRLGYTF.

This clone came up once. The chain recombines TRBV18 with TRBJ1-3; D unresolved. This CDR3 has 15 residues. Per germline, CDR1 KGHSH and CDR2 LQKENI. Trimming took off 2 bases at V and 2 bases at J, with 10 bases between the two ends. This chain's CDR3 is CASSPSLLTGNTIYF. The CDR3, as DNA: TGTGCCAGCTCACCAAGTCTCCTTACTGGAAACACCATATATTTT.

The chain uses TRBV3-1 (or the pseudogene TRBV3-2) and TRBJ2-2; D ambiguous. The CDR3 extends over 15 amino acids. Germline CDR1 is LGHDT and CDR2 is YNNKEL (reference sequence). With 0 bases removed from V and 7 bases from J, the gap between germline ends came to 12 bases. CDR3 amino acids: CASSQDLGQFGELFF. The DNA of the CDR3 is TGTGCCAGCAGCCAAGACTTAGGGCAGTTCGGGGAGCTGTTTTTT.

The CDR3: CASSFRQGTKNIQYF. The CDR3 DNA reads as TGCGCCAGCAGTTTCCGACAGGGAACAAAAAACATTCAGTACTTC. V gene TRBV10-1 combines with J gene TRBJ2-4; 7 bases agree with TRBD1. This CDR3 region has 15 residues. Trimming cost V 5 bases and J 4 bases; bases outside gene matches: 8. Germline-derived CDR1 and CDR2 are WNHNN and SYGVQD (reference sequence).

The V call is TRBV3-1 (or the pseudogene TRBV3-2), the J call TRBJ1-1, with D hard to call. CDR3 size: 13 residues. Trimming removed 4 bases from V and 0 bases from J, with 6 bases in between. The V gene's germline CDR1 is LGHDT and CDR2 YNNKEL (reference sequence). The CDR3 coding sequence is TGTGCCAGCAGCCTATCGATGAACACTGAAGCTTTCTTT. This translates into CASSLSMNTEAFF.

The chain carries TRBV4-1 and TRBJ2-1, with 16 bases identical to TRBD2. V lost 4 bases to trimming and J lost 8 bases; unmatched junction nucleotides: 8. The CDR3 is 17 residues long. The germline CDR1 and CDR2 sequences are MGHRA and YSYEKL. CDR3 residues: CASSPGTSGGAWDEQFF. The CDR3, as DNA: TGCGCCAGCAGCCCGGGGACTAGCGGGGGGGCCTGGGATGAGCAGTTCTTC.

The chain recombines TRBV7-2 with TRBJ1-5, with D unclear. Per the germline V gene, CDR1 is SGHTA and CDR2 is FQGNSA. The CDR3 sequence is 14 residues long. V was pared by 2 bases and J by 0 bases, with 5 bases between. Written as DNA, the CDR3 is TGTGCCAGCAGCTTACATTATAGCAATCAGCCCCAGCATTTT. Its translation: CASSLHYSNQPQHF.

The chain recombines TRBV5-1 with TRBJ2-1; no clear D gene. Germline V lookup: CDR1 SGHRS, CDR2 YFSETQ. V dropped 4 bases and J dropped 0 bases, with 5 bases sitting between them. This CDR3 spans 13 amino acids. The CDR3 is CASSPSSYNEQFF. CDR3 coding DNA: TGCGCCAGCAGCCCGAGCTCCTACAATGAGCAGTTCTTC.

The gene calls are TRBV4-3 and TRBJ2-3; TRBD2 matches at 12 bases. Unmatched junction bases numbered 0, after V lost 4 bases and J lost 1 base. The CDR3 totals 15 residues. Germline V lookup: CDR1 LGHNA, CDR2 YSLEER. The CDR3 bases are TGCGCCAGCAGCCGGACTAGCGGGGGCACAGATACGCAGTATTTT. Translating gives CASSRTSGGTDTQYF.

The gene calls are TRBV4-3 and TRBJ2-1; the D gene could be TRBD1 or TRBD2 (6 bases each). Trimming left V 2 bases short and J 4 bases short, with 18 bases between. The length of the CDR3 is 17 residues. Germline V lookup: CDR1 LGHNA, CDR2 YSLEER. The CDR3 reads CASSQRGRGARYNEQFF. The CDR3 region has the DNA TGCGCCAGCAGCCAAAGGGGTAGGGGGGCCAGGTACAATGAGCAGTTCTTC.

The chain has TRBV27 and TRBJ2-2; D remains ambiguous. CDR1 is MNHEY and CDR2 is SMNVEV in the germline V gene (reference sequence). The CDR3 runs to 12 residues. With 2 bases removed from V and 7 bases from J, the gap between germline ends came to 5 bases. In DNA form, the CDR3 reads TGTGCCAGCAGTTTACGGGTCGGGGAGCTGTTTTTT. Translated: CASSLRVGELFF.